Listed below are T cell receptor beta chains from one sample, sequenced in a study of cytomegalovirus exposure and HLA in healthy donors. The repertoire was sequenced with immunoSEQ multiplex PCR; TCRdb's copy has only in-frame clones and lacks some. The sample records 140,000 to 150,000 clones, about 81% being singletons. The specimen was PBMCs. Receptor source: a man aged 25-45 years in good health and CMV-seronegative. CDR3s include the opening cysteine and the closing phenylalanine or tryptophan. A D gene is named only where the DNA matches it firmly. Only some rows state a clone size, as once, few, many or a class for expanded clones.

TRBV6-6	TRBD1	TRBJ1-5	few	14	TGTGCCAGCAGCAGACAGGGGGAGAATCAGCCCCAGCATTTT	CASSRQGENQPQHF
TRBV9	TRBD2	TRBJ2-1	few	17	TGTGCCAGCAGCGTATTGACTAGCGGGAGCTCCTACAATGAGCAGTTCTTC	CASSVLTSGSSYNEQFF
TRBV11-2	-	TRBJ2-3	-	16	TGTGCCAGCAGGTCAGGACTAGTGGAGGGGGCAGATACGCAGTATTTT	CASRSGLVEGADTQYF
TRBV19	TRBD1	TRBJ1-2	-	15	TGTGCCAGTAGTCCACCCAGGGGGGCCCTCTATGGCTACACCTTC	CASSPPRGALYGYTF
TRBV11-2	-	TRBJ2-5	-	17	TGTGCCAGCAGTTCATTCCGGGCTATGTTTACGGGGGAGACCCAGTACTTC	CASSSFRAMFTGETQYF
TRBV5-1	TRBD1	TRBJ2-7	-	13	TGCGCCAACTACCGGGACAGGGCCTACGAGCAGTACTTC	CANYRDRAYEQYF
TRBV28	-	TRBJ2-7	-	15	TGTGCCAGCAGTTTAGGCGAGGGATACTCCTACGAGCAGTACTTC	CASSLGEGYSYEQYF
TRBV2	TRBD1	TRBJ2-7	few	15	TGTGCCAGCATCCTCGGGACAGGGGCCTTCTACGAGCAGTACTTC	CASILGTGAFYEQYF
TRBV21-1	-	TRBJ2-3	-	16	TGTGCCAGCAGCAACCAGGACAACGCCAGCACAGATACGCAGTATTTT	CASSNQDNASTDTQYF
TRBV18	-	TRBJ2-1	-	15	TGTGCCAGCTCACGGGTCGGGGGTTCATCGAATGAGCAGTTCTTC	CASSRVGGSSNEQFF
TRBV11-3	TRBD2	TRBJ2-1	-	16	TGTGCCAGCAGCTTAGCACTAGCGGGGGGGCGACACGAGCAGTTCTTC	CASSLALAGGRHEQFF
TRBV28	TRBD2	TRBJ2-4	-	17	TGTGCCAGCAGTTTCTCCGCTAGCGGAGTAGCCAAAAACATTCAGTACTTC	CASSFSASGVAKNIQYF
TRBV9	-	TRBJ1-1	-	15	TGTGCCAGCAGCCCCGGGGGGTTTCTAGGCACTGAAGCTTTCTTT	CASSPGGFLGTEAFF
TRBV6-1	-	TRBJ1-4	-	15	TGTGCCAGCAGGGGGGAGGGAGCAACTAATGAAAAACTGTTTTTT	CASRGEGATNEKLFF
TRBV5-1	TRBD2	TRBJ2-3	-	16	TGCGCCAGCAGCGATACTAGCGGGGCCTTCACAGATACGCAGTATTTT	CASSDTSGAFTDTQYF
TRBV28	-	TRBJ2-2	-	13	TGTGCCAGCCTGGGACTGGCTCCCGGGGAGCTGTTTTTT	CASLGLAPGELFF
TRBV2	TRBD1	TRBJ2-4	few	14	TGTGCCAGCAGCGGGACAGGGGGATTCGGCATTCAGTACTTC	CASSGTGGFGIQYF
TRBV30	TRBD1	TRBJ1-5	-	13	TGTGCCTGGGGTGACAGGGAGAATCAGCCCCAGCATTTT	CAWGDRENQPQHF
TRBV5-1	TRBD1	TRBJ1-1	-	16	TGCGCCAGCAGCCTCTTGCCGACAGGGGGGCGGACTGAAGCTTTCTTT	CASSLLPTGGRTEAFF
TRBV19	TRBD1	TRBJ2-7	-	18	TGTGCCAGTAGTCCCCGGGACAGGGTTCGACATGGGTTCGACGAGCAGTACTTC	CASSPRDRVRHGFDEQYF
TRBV25-1	-	TRBJ1-6	once	12	TGTGCCAGCAGTCGAGATAATTCACCCCTCCACTTT	CASSRDNSPLHF
TRBV29-1	-	TRBJ2-2	few	15	TGCAGCGTTGAAGATACAGACAGAAACACCGGGGAGCTGTTTTTT	CSVEDTDRNTGELFF
TRBV9	-	TRBJ2-3	-	15	TGTGCCAGCAGCGTAGTTGCGGGTAACACAGATACGCAGTATTTT	CASSVVAGNTDTQYF
TRBV7-9	TRBD1	TRBJ1-6	-	15	TGTGCCAGCAGCTCCTGGACAGGGTATAATTCACCCCTCCACTTT	CASSSWTGYNSPLHF
TRBV27	TRBD2	TRBJ2-7	-	14	TGTGCCAGCTGCACAAGTAGCGGGAACTACGAGCAGTACTTC	CASCTSSGNYEQYF
TRBV5-1	TRBD2	TRBJ2-3	-	15	TGCGCCAGCAGCTCGCTAGCGGGAGTAGCAGATACGCAGTATTTT	CASSSLAGVADTQYF
TRBV28	TRBD1	TRBJ2-7	-	15	TGTGCCAGCAGTTTACGGACAGGGTCGGACTACGAGCAGTACTTC	CASSLRTGSDYEQYF
TRBV15	-	TRBJ2-7	many	13	TGTGCCACCAGCCAGGGGCTAGTCGGCGAGCAGTACTTC	CATSQGLVGEQYF
TRBV11-2	TRBD2	TRBJ2-1	few	18	TGTGCCAGCAGCTTCGGACTAGCGGGGGGCGACTCCTACAATGAGCAGTTCTTC	CASSFGLAGGDSYNEQFF
TRBV19	TRBD1	TRBJ1-4	-	14	TGTGCCAGTAGGGACAGGGCAACTAATGAAAAACTGTTTTTT	CASRDRATNEKLFF
TRBV5-1	TRBD2	TRBJ2-7	once	15	TGCGCCAGCAGCTTGCTAGCGGGTGCAACCTACGAGCAGTACTTC	CASSLLAGATYEQYF
TRBV19	-	TRBJ1-6	once	14	TGTGCCAGTAGTATTAACTCGGGGGTATCACCCCTCCACTTT	CASSINSGVSPLHF
TRBV29-1	TRBD1	TRBJ1-2	-	14	TGCAGCGTTGAACTGAGACAGGGAGCCTATGGCTACACCTTC	CSVELRQGAYGYTF
TRBV4-1	-	TRBJ1-5	-	19	TGCGCCAGCAGCCAAGGGCCTGGGGACTGGGGCGCTTTGGGCCAGCCCCAGCATTTT	CASSQGPGDWGALGQPQHF
TRBV27	-	TRBJ2-6	once	16	TGTGCCAGCAGTTTCGGCGGTAGCTCTGGGGCCAACGGCCTGACTTTC	CASSFGGSSGANGLTF